What follows is one T cell receptor (beta chain) and its context. Its specificity is unknown. The sample belongs to a study of shared clonotypes between healthy human individuals. Naivety among CD8 cells was defined by CD45RO negativity and positive CCR7 selection, thereby excluding terminally differentiated effector memory CD45RA+ cells. Study results and limitations: Few donors limited the genetic and exposure-history diversity represented. A reduction in generation probabilities was seen for non-shared clonotypes relative to those shared by all four donors.

V dropped 1 base and J dropped 2; count of bases not matched to a gene: 3. Germline loops: CDR1 SEHNR, CDR2 FQNEAQ (reference sequence). The CDR3 has 16 residues. The data were produced by immunoSEQ multiplex PCR, yet TCRdb's version contains in-frame clones alone and is incomplete. The table shows around 1,900,000 clones, with approximately 92% occurring only once. This clonotype was obtained from a man between 18 and 29 years old in good health. Some clones in this sample may be carry-over from other donors' samples. What was sequenced was naive CD8+ T cells from PBMCs. This chain connects TRBV7-9 to TRBJ2-3; 10 bases match TRBD2. This CDR3 is CASSLGTSGTTDTQYF. CDR3 coding DNA: TGTGCCAGCAGCTTAGGGACTAGCGGTACCACAGATACGCAGTATTTT.